The rows below give T cell receptor beta chains drawn from one sample of a study of cytomegalovirus exposure and HLA in healthy donors. Generated by immunoSEQ multiplex PCR, the TCRdb table keeps only in-frame clones and is missing some. The table has under 140,000 clones, 80% to 85% seen once. Sequencing was performed on PBMCs. The receptors derive from a woman in her sixties or seventies in good health and CMV-seropositive. CDR3s include the opening cysteine and the closing phenylalanine or tryptophan. The D gene is left open where the match is weak. Rows may omit the clone size; those that give it use once, few, many or a size class.

clone_size	v_call	cdr3_length	j_call	d_call	cdr3_aa	cdr3_nt
NA	TRBV7-6	11	TRBJ2-5	NA	CASSLQGTQYF	TGTGCCAGCAGCTTACAGGGGACCCAGTACTTC
many	TRBV4-1	15	TRBJ1-2	NA	CASSQETPAWRGYTF	TGCGCCAGCAGCCAAGAAACCCCGGCGTGGAGGGGCTACACCTTC
NA	TRBV14	13	TRBJ2-1	NA	CASGVLGTNEQFF	TGTGCCAGCGGAGTTCTAGGAACCAATGAGCAGTTCTTC
NA	TRBV11-3	17	TRBJ1-1	TRBD1	CASSLVGDRGIYTEAFF	TGTGCCAGCAGCTTAGTTGGGGACAGGGGGATTTACACTGAAGCTTTCTTT
NA	TRBV6-6	14	TRBJ1-1	NA	CASSSVRGGLEAFF	TGTGCCAGCAGTTCAGTGAGGGGAGGCCTTGAAGCTTTCTTT
NA	TRBV6-1	14	TRBJ2-2	NA	CASSEREYTGELFF	TGTGCCAGCAGTGAACGAGAATACACCGGGGAGCTGTTTTTT
NA	TRBV10-2	13	TRBJ2-5	TRBD2	CASRLAGGETQYF	TGCGCCAGCAGACTAGCGGGAGGAGAGACCCAGTACTTC
NA	TRBV18	15	TRBJ1-3	NA	CASSPGLTGGNTIYF	TGTGCCAGCTCACCTGGGTTGACGGGTGGAAACACCATATATTTT
NA	TRBV10-1	16	TRBJ2-3	TRBD2	CASSRLTSGRADTQYF	TGCGCCAGCAGTCGCCTTACTAGCGGGAGGGCAGATACGCAGTATTTT
few	TRBV5-1	15	TRBJ2-7	TRBD2	CASSVGGSRSYEQYF	TGCGCCAGCAGCGTCGGCGGGAGTAGGTCCTACGAGCAGTACTTC
NA	TRBV6-5	14	TRBJ1-2	NA	CASRPWGGTYGYTF	TGTGCCAGCAGGCCGTGGGGGGGCACCTATGGCTACACCTTC
NA	TRBV29-1	12	TRBJ2-1	TRBD1	CSVAQGYNEQFF	TGCAGCGTTGCACAGGGGTACAATGAGCAGTTCTTC
few	TRBV6-6	16	TRBJ1-1	TRBD1	CASSHQRTGMNTEAFF	TGTGCCAGCAGTCACCAACGGACAGGAATGAACACTGAAGCTTTCTTT
NA	TRBV2	12	TRBJ2-7	NA	CASSEARGEQYF	TGTGCCAGCAGTGAAGCAAGGGGGGAGCAGTACTTC
NA	TRBV5-1	18	TRBJ2-3	NA	CASSLASGPSGGTDTQYF	TGCGCCAGCAGCTTGGCGTCAGGGCCTTCAGGTGGCACAGATACGCAGTATTTT
NA	TRBV6-1	15	TRBJ2-1	TRBD2	CASSPTSGRYNEQFF	TGTGCCAGCAGTCCGACTAGCGGGAGGTACAATGAGCAGTTCTTC
NA	TRBV18	14	TRBJ2-2	NA	CASSPTTNTGELFF	TGTGCCAGCTCGCCGACTACCAACACCGGGGAGCTGTTTTTT